This T cell receptor beta chain appears in the sequencing data of a study of T cells in Graves' hyperthyroidism and ophthalmopathy. Many counts were recorded for this clonotype. Orbital computed tomography, thyroid ultrasound, serum thyroxine and TRAb, and clinical symptoms together informed the diagnoses. Fresh peripheral blood, around 9.5 ml, yielded the PBMCs. Authors of the study amplified TCR beta CDR3 regions from RNA transcripts. The TCR CDR3 first-round RT-PCR relied on the HTBI primer set. In TCRdb, the multiplex PCR reads were re-called with MiXCR into one record per CDR3 protein. The sample includes fewer than 550,000 distinct CDR3 sequences, 15% to 19% seen only once; the top ten take around 14%. Per germline, CDR1 MNHNS and CDR2 SASEGT. With 7 bases removed from V and 6 bases from J, the gap between germline ends came to 8 bases. There are 11 residues in the CDR3.

The source of this sequence is a woman between 18 and 29 years old with Graves' hyperthyroidism. The sample taken for sequencing was blood. The gene calls are TRBV6-1 and TRBJ2-3; D is uncertain. The chain's CDR3 is CASNRADTQYF. The CDR3 DNA is TGTGCCAGCAATAGGGCGGATACGCAGTATTTT.